This T cell receptor beta chain was retrieved from a study of OX40 agonist ivuxolimab in advanced cancers. Study background: A male proportion of more than 75% was recorded, with mean age about 62 years and range about 20 to 79. The eligibility criteria allowed prior anti-PD-1, anti-PD-L1 or anti-CTLA-4 therapy, and about 40% had some.

This table comes from immunoSEQ multiplex PCR, and its TCRdb copy is limited to in-frame clones, with some not included. Of 90,000 to 100,000 clones listed, 90% to 95% are singletons. CDR3 length equals 15 residues. The germline V gene encodes CDR1 SGHRS and CDR2 YFSETQ. V lost 4 bases, J lost 3 bases, and 16 bases lay in between. Here the sequenced sample was CD4+ or CD8+ T cells sorted from blood, taken in a trial of the OX40 agonist ivuxolimab. The chain uses TRBV5-1 and TRBJ2-5; no definite D call. The sequence was collected from an adult with an advanced solid tumor such as melanoma, head and neck, liver or kidney cancer. The CDR3 DNA follows: TGCGCCAGCAGCCCGGCTAAGGTATTGGAAGAGACCCAGTACTTC. It specifies CASSPAKVLEETQYF.